This T cell receptor (beta chain) comes out of a study of shared clonotypes between healthy human individuals. Overall study: Donors had three CD4 naive, three CD4 memory, two CD8 naive and one CD8 memory plate apiece.

V dropped 6 bases and J dropped 2 bases, with 12 bases sitting between them. Germline CDR1 is SQVTM and CDR2 is ANQGSEA. The CDR3 covers 13 residues. In the authors' workflow: Filtering differed for immunoSEQ, which gave only junction sequences without quality scores. Repertoires were generated with immunoSEQ multiplex PCR, while TCRdb's copy carries only in-frame clones and drops some. V and J calls and clone size come straight from that table; D and trimming were deduced from the DNA. Here the sample spans millions of clones, 95% being singletons. Notes on the study in general: Relative to clonotypes present in all four donors, those not shared had lower generation probabilities.

A remark on this clone: Its antigen is not known.

Partitioning of CD4+ cells yielded a CD45RA+ naive subset and a CD45RA-negative memory subset. Sequencing input: naive CD4+ T cells sorted from blood. As to subset: CD45RA+ positively selected. This sequence was found in a man aged 18-30 years in good health. V and J are TRBV29-1 and TRBJ2-3; weak D call: TRBD2 (6 bases). In DNA form, the CDR3 reads TGCAGCGTGTCAGAGGGACTCACAGATACGCAGTATTTT. As protein: CSVSEGLTDTQYF.